Presented here are 9 T cell receptor beta chains from one specimen sequenced in a study of blood T cell repertoires in COVID-19. Sequenced by immunoSEQ multiplex PCR; TCRdb stores in-frame clones only, minus some. The table shows about 240,000 clones, with approximately 86% occurring only once. The specimen was peripheral blood. These receptors all come from a human donor in a cohort sampled during active COVID-19.

The rearrangement uses TRBV19 and TRBJ1-1; D is possibly TRBD1 (6 bases). V was shortened by 6 bases and J by 5 bases, with 13 bases between the two germline ends. The CDR3 spans 13 residues. Germline CDR1 LNHDA, CDR2 SQIVND (reference sequence). The CDR3 protein is CASRTPTGTEAFF. CDR3 bases: TGTGCCAGTAGGACCCCTACAGGGACTGAAGCTTTCTTT. The full variable domain, with the rest looked up from reference TRBV19 and TRBJ1-1, is DGGITQSPKYLFRKEGQNVTLSCEQNLNHDAMYWYRQDPGQGLRLIYYSQIVNDFQKGDIAEGYSVSREKKESFPLTVTSAQKNPTAFYLCASRTPTGTEAFFGQGTRLTVV.

The chain combines TRBV9 with TRBJ2-3, with 11 bases lining up with TRBD2. Trimming took 2 bases from V and 2 from J; bases not matched to a gene: 16. Germline V gene lookup returns CDR1 SGDLS and CDR2 YYNGEE. The CDR3 is 20 amino acids. The CDR3: CASSVSTGTSGGFNTDTQYF. In nucleotides, the CDR3 is TGTGCCAGCAGCGTGTCAACTGGGACTAGCGGCGGGTTTAACACAGATACGCAGTATTTT.

The chain recombines TRBV5-1 with TRBJ1-3; 9 bases agree with TRBD1. Germline CDR1 and CDR2: SGHRS and YFSETQ. The CDR3 runs to 16 residues. Unmatched junction bases numbered 4, after V lost 0 bases and J lost 3 bases. CDR3 sequence: CASSLAGQGFGNTIYF. The CDR3, as DNA: TGCGCCAGCAGCTTGGCGGGACAGGGATTTGGAAACACCATATATTTT.

V gene TRBV27 combines with J gene TRBJ2-7; 7 bases map to TRBD2. CDR3 length equals 17 residues. V gave up 3 bases and J gave up 0 bases; unmatched junction bases: 11. The germline CDR1 and CDR2 sequences are MNHEY and SMNVEV (reference sequence). This CDR3 is CASSFKRGTVPSYEQYF. CDR3 DNA sequence: TGTGCCAGCAGTTTCAAGCGGGGCACAGTACCCTCCTACGAGCAGTACTTC.

CDR3: CASSQGGWDEQYF. The CDR3 DNA reads TGTGCCAGCAGCCAAGGGGGCTGGGACGAGCAGTACTTC. The chain employs TRBV16 and TRBJ2-7; D perhaps matches TRBD1 (6 bases). The germline V gene encodes CDR1 KGHSY and CDR2 FQNENV. The ends were cut back, 2 bases at V and 5 bases at J, with 10 bases in the middle. The length of the CDR3 is 13 residues.

The chain carries TRBV28 and TRBJ1-5; tentative D call: TRBD1 (5 bases). V was shortened by 5 bases and J by 0 bases, with 20 bases between the two germline ends. This CDR3 region has 18 residues. Germline CDR1 is MDHEN and CDR2 is SYDVKM. The CDR3 is CASSRIKGIFDSNQPQHF. The CDR3 DNA reads TGTGCCAGCAGTAGAATCAAGGGGATATTCGATAGCAATCAGCCCCAGCATTTT.

The V gene is TRBV24-1, the J gene TRBJ2-5; TRBD2 might be the D (6 bases). Trimming shortened V by 2 bases and J by 3 bases, and 18 bases separated the two germline ends. The V gene's germline CDR1 is KGHDR and CDR2 SFDVKD. The CDR3 spans 17 residues. The CDR3 DNA sequence: TGTGCCACCAGTGATTCCGGCCGGGGAGGCGGGGAAGAGACCCAGTACTTC. Translation: CATSDSGRGGGEETQYF.

The chain carries TRBV30 and TRBJ1-5; 8 bases map to TRBD1. The CDR3 contains 13 residues. Per the germline V gene, CDR1 is GTSNPN and CDR2 is SVGIG (reference sequence). V lost 1 base and J lost 6; bases outside the gene matches: 2. Here the CDR3 reads CAWSGQGPQPQHF. The DNA for the CDR3 is TGTGCCTGGAGTGGACAGGGGCCTCAGCCCCAGCATTTT.

The gene calls are TRBV28 and TRBJ2-3; 10 nucleotides line up with TRBD1. This CDR3 comprises 15 residues. Per the germline V gene, CDR1 is MDHEN and CDR2 is SYDVKM. Trimming removed 3 bases from V and 6 bases from J; junction bases left unmatched: 6. This CDR3 is CASSFQGTGEDTQYF. The CDR3 nucleotides are TGTGCCAGCAGTTTTCAAGGGACAGGGGAGGATACGCAGTATTTT.